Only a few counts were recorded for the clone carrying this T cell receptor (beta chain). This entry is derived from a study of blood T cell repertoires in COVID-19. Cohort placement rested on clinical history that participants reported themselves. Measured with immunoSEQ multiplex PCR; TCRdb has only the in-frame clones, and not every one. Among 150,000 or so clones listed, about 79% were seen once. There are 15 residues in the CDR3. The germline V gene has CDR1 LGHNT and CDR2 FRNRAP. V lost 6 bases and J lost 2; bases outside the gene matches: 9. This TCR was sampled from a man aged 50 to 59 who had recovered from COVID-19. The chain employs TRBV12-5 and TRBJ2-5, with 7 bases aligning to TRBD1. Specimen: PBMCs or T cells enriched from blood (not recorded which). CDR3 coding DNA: TGTGCTAGTGGCCAGACAGGGCTTGGGCAAGAGACCCAGTACTTC. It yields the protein CASGQTGLGQETQYF.